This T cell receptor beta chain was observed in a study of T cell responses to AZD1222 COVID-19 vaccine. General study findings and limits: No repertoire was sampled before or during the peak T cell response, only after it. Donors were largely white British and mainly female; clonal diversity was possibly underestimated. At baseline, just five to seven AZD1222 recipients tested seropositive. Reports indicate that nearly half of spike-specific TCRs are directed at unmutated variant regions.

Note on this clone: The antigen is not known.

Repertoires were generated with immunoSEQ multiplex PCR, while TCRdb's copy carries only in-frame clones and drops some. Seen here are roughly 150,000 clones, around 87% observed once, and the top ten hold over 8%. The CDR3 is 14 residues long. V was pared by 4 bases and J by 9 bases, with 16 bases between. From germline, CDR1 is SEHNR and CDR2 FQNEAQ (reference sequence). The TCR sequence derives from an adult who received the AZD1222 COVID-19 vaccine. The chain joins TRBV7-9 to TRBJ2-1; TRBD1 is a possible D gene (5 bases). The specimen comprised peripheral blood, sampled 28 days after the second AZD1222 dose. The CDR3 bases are TGTGCCAGCAGCTCTCAGGGCGGCCTGATTGAGCAGTTCTTC. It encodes CASSSQGGLIEQFF.